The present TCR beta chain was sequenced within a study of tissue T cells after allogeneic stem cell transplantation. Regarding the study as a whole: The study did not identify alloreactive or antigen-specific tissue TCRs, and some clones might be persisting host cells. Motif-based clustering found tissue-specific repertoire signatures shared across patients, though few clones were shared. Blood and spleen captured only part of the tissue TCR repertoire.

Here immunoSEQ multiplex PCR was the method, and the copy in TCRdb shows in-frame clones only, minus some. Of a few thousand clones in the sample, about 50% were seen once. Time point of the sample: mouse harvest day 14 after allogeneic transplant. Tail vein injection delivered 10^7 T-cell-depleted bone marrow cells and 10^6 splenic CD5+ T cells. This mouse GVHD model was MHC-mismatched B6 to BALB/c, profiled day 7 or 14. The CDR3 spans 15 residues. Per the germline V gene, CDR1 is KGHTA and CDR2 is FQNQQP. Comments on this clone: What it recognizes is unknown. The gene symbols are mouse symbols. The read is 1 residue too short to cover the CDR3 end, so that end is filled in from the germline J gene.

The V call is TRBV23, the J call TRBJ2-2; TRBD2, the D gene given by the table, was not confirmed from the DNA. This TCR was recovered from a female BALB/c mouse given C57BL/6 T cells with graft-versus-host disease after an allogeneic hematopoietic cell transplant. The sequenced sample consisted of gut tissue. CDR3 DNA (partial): TGCTCCAGCAGTCGCTGGGGGGCAGACACCGGGCAGCTCTAC. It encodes CSSSRWGADTGQLY. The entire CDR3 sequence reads CSSSRWGADTGQLYF.